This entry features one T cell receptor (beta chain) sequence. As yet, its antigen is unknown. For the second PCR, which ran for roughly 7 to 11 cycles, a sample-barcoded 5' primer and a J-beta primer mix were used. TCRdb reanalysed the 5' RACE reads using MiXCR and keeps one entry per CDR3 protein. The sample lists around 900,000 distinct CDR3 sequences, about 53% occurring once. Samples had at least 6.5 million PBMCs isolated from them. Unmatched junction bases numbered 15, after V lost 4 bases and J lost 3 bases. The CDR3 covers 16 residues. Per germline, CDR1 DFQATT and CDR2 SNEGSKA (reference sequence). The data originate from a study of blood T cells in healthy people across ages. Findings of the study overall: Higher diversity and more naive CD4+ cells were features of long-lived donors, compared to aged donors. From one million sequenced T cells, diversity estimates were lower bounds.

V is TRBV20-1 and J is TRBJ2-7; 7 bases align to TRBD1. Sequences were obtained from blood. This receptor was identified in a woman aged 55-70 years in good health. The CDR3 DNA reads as TGCAGTGCTACCGCGATACCGGACAGGACTCTCTACGAGCAGTACTTC. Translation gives CSATAIPDRTLYEQYF.